Included here is one TCR beta chain sequence, with context. Its specific antigen is unknown. There are no base qualities to consult, and no much larger clone falls within one base. This record comes from a study of blood T cell repertoires in COVID-19 (dated by TCRdb to about 2020). For the wider study: ImmuneRACE Cohort 3 recovered participants were defined by two consecutive negative NP/OP PCR tests, healthcare professional clearance, or symptom resolution. A freely available public database, intended as a resource for researchers studying the immune response to SARS-CoV-2, is where the repertoires were released. The prospective study material was composed of cDNA or gDNA derived from T cells, B-cell-depleted T cells, or PBMCs. Where available, HLA class I and class II types were taken from metadata supplied by the sample provider and were not determined by assay-based typing. The dataset comprised deeply sampled blood TCRbeta repertoires from subjects exposed to, actively infected with, or recovered from COVID-19. The samples were drawn from two sources: the first 160 participants of the ongoing ImmuneRACE study, and about 1,300 subjects contributed by 6 global collaborators. Collaborator samples came from the United States, Italy and Spain and covered acute and convalescent phases of COVID-19. Nearly every sample came with metadata listing a de-identified subject ID, COVID-19 status, age in years and sex. What the work shows at the level of the full study, not this receptor alone: The quantity of clinical and demographic metadata differed by source and by participant and was supplied without curation.

The immunoSEQ Assay, a bias-controlled multiplex PCR, was used to amplify TCRbeta CDR3 regions from genomic DNA. The study's processing was this. The number of nucleated cells in each sample was estimated from the amplification of reference gene primers within the assay. To quantify the absolute abundance of each unique TCRbeta CDR3 rearrangement, sequence reads were collapsed and filtered. For each sample, productive Simpson clonality was calculated as the square root of Simpson's diversity index over productive rearrangements. The immuneACCESS repertoire file appears here via TCRdb, limited to in-frame rearrangements. These files lack a portion of the clones; in checked studies, under half of the deficit traces to unresolved V genes, and the cause of the others is not known. V and J calls and clone size come straight from that table; D and trimming were deduced from the DNA. The sample table contains fewer than 350,000 clones; only one count was recorded for around 90% of them. The ten largest clonotypes hold under 2.5% of the sample.

Enrolling through a virtual design, the prospective study's participants ranged in age from roughly 18 to 90 years and lived across approximately 25 United States geographic areas. Cohort assignment in the prospective study relied on participant-reported clinical history from a screening survey and a study questionnaire. Mobile phlebotomists in the prospective study collected whole blood, serum and a nasopharyngeal or oropharyngeal swab from every participant. Participants in the prospective study had the option to provide additional blood draws and questionnaires over a roughly two-month period. Prospective study blood samples were shipped either frozen or at room temperature before DNA extraction. The CDR3 numbers 18 residues from cysteine through phenylalanine. Just the 54-base CDR3 DNA is kept, in frame starting at base 1. Trimming costs V 0 bases and J 0 bases, and their ends lie 16 bases apart. Taken from the germline V gene, the CDR1 and CDR2 loops are SGHRS and YFSETQ.

The sequencing sample was made of PBMCs or T cells enriched from blood (not recorded which). This TCR was sampled from a woman aged 55-69 years in a cohort exposed to, infected with or recovered from COVID-19 (not recorded which). The chain employs TRBV5-1 and TRBJ2-1, and the D gene may be TRBD2, 5 bases matching. Here the CDR3 is given as CASSLAASPRSSYNEQFF. DNA sequence: TGCGCCAGCAGCTTGGCGGCTAGCCCGAGGAGCTCCTACAATGAGCAGTTCTTC. With the portions outside the CDR3 filled from the reference TRBV5-1 and TRBJ2-1 genes, the complete variable region becomes KAGVTQTPRYLIKTRGQQVTLSCSPISGHRSVSWYQQTPGQGLQFLFEYFSETQRNKGNFPGRFSGRQFSNSRSEMNVSTLELGDSALYLCASSLAASPRSSYNEQFFGPGTRLTVL.